This TCR beta chain was recovered during a study of shared clonotypes between healthy human individuals. This table comes from immunoSEQ multiplex PCR, and its TCRdb copy is limited to in-frame clones, with some not included. The table includes around 2,000,000 clones, 85% to 95% detected once. The germline V and J ends were trimmed by 2 bases and 3 bases, with 11 bases remaining between them. The CDR3 contains 14 residues. The germline CDR1 and CDR2 sequences are MNHEY and SVGAGI. J is TRBJ2-7 and V is TRBV6-5; the D call may be TRBD1 or TRBD2 (5 bases each). The clonotype was recovered from a man between 18 and 29 years old in good health. The sequenced sample was naive CD4+ T cells sorted from blood. The subset: CD45RA+ positively selected. CDR3 in amino acids: CASSYALGVYEQYF. Here the CDR3 DNA reads TGTGCCAGCAGTTACGCGTTGGGGGTCTACGAGCAGTACTTC.